This TCR beta chain derives from a study of cytomegalovirus exposure and HLA in healthy donors. Study results and limitations: Among TCR beta chains of equal frequency, HLA-associated ones were more clonally expanded in a later analysis. A classifier reportedly called cytomegalovirus status with high sensitivity and specificity. Another analysis was done later, and it associated approximately 15,000 TCR beta sequences with HLA alleles at 0.05 false discovery rate.

The donors, nominally healthy at sampling, likely had unrecorded immune exposures. This CDR3 comprises 18 residues. Primers included in the PCR were 60 Vbeta and 13 Jbeta primers. Here immunoSEQ multiplex PCR was the method, and the copy in TCRdb shows in-frame clones only, minus some. The table shows some 180,000 clones, with roughly four fifths occurring only once. A note on this clone: Its target is unknown.

The receptor comes from a woman aged 18 to 35 in good health and CMV-seronegative. Sequencing input: PBMCs. This sequence joins TRBV7-5 and TRBJ2-1; the D call of TRBD2 is as the table states it, not checked on the DNA. TRBV7-5 is annotated as a pseudogene. CDR3 sequence (DNA): TGTGCCAGAAGCGTGAGATACTTTGGCGGTGCTTGCTACAATGAGCAGTTCTTC. Protein sequence: CARSVRYFGGACYNEQFF.